These 20 T cell receptor beta chains originate from one sample sequenced in a study of cytomegalovirus exposure and HLA in healthy donors. The PCR was carried out with 60 Vbeta primers and 13 Jbeta primers. The table came from immunoSEQ multiplex PCR; TCRdb's copy has only in-frame clones and leaves some out. This repertoire shows 100,000 to 150,000 clones, 75% to 90% found once; its top ten account for more than 8%. The sample consisted of PBMCs. The source of these receptors is a man aged 25 to 40 in good health and CMV-seropositive.

The chain uses TRBV10-1 and TRBJ1-5; 8 nucleotides agree with TRBD1. The CDR3 is 13 residues long. Germline-derived CDR1 and CDR2 are WNHNN and SYGVQD (reference sequence). Unmatched junction bases numbered 4, after V lost 6 bases and J lost 6 bases. Here the CDR3 reads CASSRGRSQPQHF. The CDR3 DNA reads as TGCGCCAGCAGCAGGGGGCGCAGTCAGCCCCAGCATTTT.

This clone was recorded a few times. The gene calls are TRBV5-1 and TRBJ2-7; TRBD2 agrees at 11 bases. With V trimmed by 5 bases and J by 0 bases, 4 bases remained unmatched. CDR1 and CDR2 from the germline V gene are SGHRS and YFSETQ. This CDR3 is built from 15 residues. DNA for the CDR3: TGCGCCAGCAGTGGCGGGACTAGCGGCTCCTACGAGCAGTACTTC. Translating it yields CASSGGTSGSYEQYF. The entire variable domain, with the rest obtained from reference TRBV5-1 and TRBJ2-7, is as follows: KAGVTQTPRYLIKTRGQQVTLSCSPISGHRSVSWYQQTPGQGLQFLFEYFSETQRNKGNFPGRFSGRQFSNSRSEMNVSTLELGDSALYLCASSGGTSGSYEQYFGPGTRLTVT.

The genes are TRBV4-1 and TRBJ2-7; 7 bases fit TRBD2. CDR1 is MGHRA and CDR2 is YSYEKL in the germline V gene. The V gene end was trimmed by 3 bases and the J gene end by 0 bases; junction bases not matched to a gene: 5. The CDR3 runs 15 residues. The CDR3, as DNA: TGCGCCAGCAGCCAGCGGGGGACGGGCTCCTACGAGCAGTACTTC. Translation gives CASSQRGTGSYEQYF.

This sequence joins TRBV6-5 and TRBJ2-7; 8 bases agree with TRBD2. The CDR3 runs to 15 residues. V shed 2 bases, J shed 2 bases, and the junction held 5 bases outside the gene matches. CDR1 and CDR2 (germline): MNHEY, SVGAGI. The CDR3 loop reads CASSYLAGGTYEQYF. The DNA for the CDR3 is TGTGCCAGCAGTTACCTGGCGGGGGGAACCTACGAGCAGTACTTC.

The V gene is TRBV7-2, the J gene TRBJ1-2; 7 nucleotides align to TRBD1. Germline V lookup: CDR1 SGHTA, CDR2 FQGNSA. The CDR3 has 14 amino acids. J lost 5 bases, V lost 5 bases, and 8 bases had no gene match. The CDR3 coding sequence is TGTGCCAGCAGCCCTGGACAGGTCCTATATGGCTACACCTTC. Amino acids: CASSPGQVLYGYTF.

V gene TRBV2 combines with J gene TRBJ1-4; D remains unclear. Per the germline V gene, CDR1 is SNHLY and CDR2 is FYNNEI. V gave up 4 bases and J gave up 7 bases, with 19 bases separating them. The CDR3 is 16 residues long. The CDR3 spells CASSGLGRSRGEKLFF. The CDR3 DNA reads TGTGCCAGCAGTGGATTAGGTCGGTCCCGGGGTGAAAAACTGTTTTTT.

In regard to this clone: Other DNA variants within this sample encode the same CDR3. The rearrangement uses TRBV7-9 and TRBJ2-2, with D tentatively TRBD1 (6 bases). CDR1 and CDR2 (germline): SEHNR, FQNEAQ (reference sequence). V was pared by 1 base and J by 2 bases, with 8 bases between. The CDR3 loop spans 15 amino acids. In DNA form, the CDR3 reads TGTGCCAGCAGCTTAGTTGGGGGCAACACCGGGGAGCTGTTTTTT. Translating it yields CASSLVGGNTGELFF.

CDR3 amino acids: CASSIGPALPETQYF. CDR3 DNA sequence: TGTGCCAGTAGTATAGGGCCCGCCCTCCCAGAGACCCAGTACTTC. The rearrangement joins TRBV19 to TRBJ2-5; D call uncertain. Germline V gene sequence: CDR1 LNHDA, CDR2 SQIVND (reference sequence). This CDR3 spans 15 amino acids. V was cut by 1 base and J by 4 bases, with 13 bases left in between.

The rearrangement joins TRBV19 to TRBJ2-1; TRBD1 aligns across 7 bases. Losses at the gene ends were 3 bases for V and 7 bases for J; bases not matched to a gene: 9. Germline lookup yields CDR1 LNHDA and CDR2 SQIVND (reference sequence). There are 15 residues in the CDR3. CDR3 bases: TGTGCCAGTAGTATCCTCACCGGGACAGTAAATGAGCAGTTCTTC. This translates into CASSILTGTVNEQFF.

The chain recombines TRBV19 with TRBJ2-1; 11 positions agree with TRBD2. Looked up from germline, CDR1 is LNHDA and CDR2 is SQIVND (reference sequence). Trimming cost V 3 bases and J 4 bases; bases outside gene matches: 5. This CDR3 has 16 amino acids. CDR3 protein: CASSMASGGSYNEQFF. The CDR3 region has the DNA TGTGCCAGTAGTATGGCTAGCGGGGGGTCTTACAATGAGCAGTTCTTC.

The chain joins TRBV2 to TRBJ1-4; D gene ambiguous. The CDR3 covers 13 residues. V was trimmed by 7 bases and J by 2 bases, leaving 8 bases between them. CDR1 and CDR2 (germline): SNHLY, FYNNEI. The CDR3 loop reads CASIRSTNEKLFF. Here the CDR3 DNA reads TGTGCCAGCATTCGGTCGACTAATGAAAAACTGTTTTTT.

V is TRBV10-3 and J is TRBJ2-2; 9 bases align to TRBD1. This CDR3 has 17 residues. Germline CDR1 reads ENHRY; CDR2 reads SYGVKD. V lost 0 bases and J lost 7; bases outside the gene matches: 9. The CDR3 region is CAISESAGTGYFGELFF. The CDR3, as DNA: TGTGCCATCAGTGAGTCGGCGGGGACAGGGTACTTCGGGGAGCTGTTTTTT.

J is TRBJ2-7 and V is TRBV10-1; 8 bases agree with TRBD1. Losses at the gene ends were 3 bases for V and 0 bases for J; bases not matched to a gene: 4. There are 15 residues in the CDR3. Germline loops: CDR1 WNHNN, CDR2 SYGVQD (reference sequence). The CDR3 protein is CASSEGQGYSYEQYF. CDR3 DNA sequence: TGCGCCAGCAGTGAAGGACAGGGATACTCCTACGAGCAGTACTTC.

The V call is TRBV6-5, the J call TRBJ1-2; possibly TRBD1 for D (5 bases). CDR3 length: 13 residues. Germline V gene data show CDR1 as MNHEY and CDR2 as SVGAGI. V lost 5 bases, J lost 8 bases, and 15 bases lay in between. In DNA form, the CDR3 reads TGTGCCAGCAGTGAAGCGCTCGACAGAGGCTACACCTTC. Translated: CASSEALDRGYTF.

The rearrangement uses TRBV19 and TRBJ1-2; 7 bases line up with TRBD1. V trimming: 8 bases; J trimming: 5 bases; junction bases outside the gene matches: 11. This CDR3 is built from 14 residues. Germline V gene sequence: CDR1 LNHDA, CDR2 SQIVND (reference sequence). This CDR3 reads CASLDRATKYGYTF. The CDR3 region has the DNA TGTGCCAGTTTAGACAGGGCCACAAAGTATGGCTACACCTTC. Complete variable domain (other parts from reference TRBV19 and TRBJ1-2): DGGITQSPKYLFRKEGQNVTLSCEQNLNHDAMYWYRQDPGQGLRLIYYSQIVNDFQKGDIAEGYSVSREKKESFPLTVTSAQKNPTAFYLCASLDRATKYGYTFGSGTRLTVV.

This chain uses TRBV9 with TRBJ1-2, with a tentative D call TRBD1 (5 bases). CDR1 SGDLS and CDR2 YYNGEE come from the germline V gene. Trimming removed 0 bases from V and 6 bases from J, with 12 bases in between. The CDR3 extends over 14 amino acids. CDR3 protein: CASSVAGGYNGYTF. The CDR3 DNA sequence: TGTGCCAGCAGCGTAGCGGGGGGGTATAATGGCTACACCTTC.

The chain links TRBV27 to TRBJ1-6; 7 bases align to TRBD1. This CDR3 region has 15 residues. With 6 bases clipped from V and 10 bases from J, the junction kept 12 bases outside the gene matches. Germline CDR1 reads MNHEY; CDR2 reads SMNVEV (reference sequence). The CDR3 DNA follows: TGTGCCAGCAGACTTTCTCCGGGACAGCAATCACCCCTCCACTTT. Its translation: CASRLSPGQQSPLHF.

The V gene is TRBV7-3, the J gene TRBJ1-1; no firm D call. Trimming removed 5 bases at V and 3 bases at J, with 13 bases between. Looked up from germline, CDR1 is SGHTA and CDR2 is FQGTGA. CDR3 size: 14 residues. The CDR3 DNA sequence: TGTGCCAGCAGCGTCGCGGGAGGTGACACTGAAGCTTTCTTT. It translates to CASSVAGGDTEAFF. The variable domain in full, with the rest retrieved from reference TRBV7-3 and TRBJ1-1, is GAGVSQTPSNKVTEKGKYVELRCDPISGHTALYWYRQSLGQGPEFLIYFQGTGAADDSGLPNDRFFAVRPEGSVSTLKIQRTERGDSAVYLCASSVAGGDTEAFFGQGTRLTVV.

This clone occurred a few times. The V and J genes are TRBV6-5 and TRBJ2-7, with 10 bases lining up with TRBD1. V trimming: 6 bases; J trimming: 3 bases; junction bases outside the gene matches: 8. The CDR3 contains 15 residues. Per the germline V gene, CDR1 is MNHEY and CDR2 is SVGAGI. The DNA of the CDR3 is TGTGCCAGCAGACCGGGACAGGGGAGGGGCTACGAGCAGTACTTC. Amino acids: CASRPGQGRGYEQYF.

J is TRBJ2-3 and V is TRBV14; 7 bases map to TRBD1. The V segment lost 0 bases and the J segment 6 bases; nucleotides outside the gene matches: 9. The CDR3 consists of 16 residues. Germline assignment: CDR1 SGHDN and CDR2 FVKESK. CDR3 sequence reads: CASSQDVGQPRDTQYF. CDR3 in DNA: TGTGCCAGCAGCCAAGATGTGGGACAGCCAAGGGATACGCAGTATTTT.